The 24 T cell receptor beta chains listed next were all sequenced from one sample in a study of blood T cell repertoires in COVID-19. The method was immunoSEQ multiplex PCR; TCRdb's version includes in-frame clones alone and lacks a portion of them. The profile shows 200,000 to 250,000 clones, roughly four fifths of them singletons. Input material: peripheral blood. The receptors shown here come from a man between 50 and 59 years old with acute or convalescent COVID-19.

The V and J genes are TRBV28 and TRBJ1-1; D is unresolved. V gave up 6 bases and J gave up 3 bases, with 14 bases separating them. Germline values: CDR1 MDHEN, CDR2 SYDVKM. This CDR3 region has 14 residues. Here the CDR3 reads CASREDRRDTEAFF. The CDR3 region has the DNA TGTGCCAGCAGGGAGGACCGGAGGGACACTGAAGCTTTCTTT.

This rearrangement joins TRBV5-1 to TRBJ1-3; the D gene is possibly TRBD1 (6 bases). Germline V CDR1 and CDR2: SGHRS, YFSETQ. The V end was cut by 5 bases, the J end by 1 base, with 13 bases between. The CDR3 loop spans 15 amino acids. The CDR3 reads CASSGTGLSGNTIYF. The CDR3 region has the DNA TGCGCCAGCAGTGGAACAGGGTTGTCTGGAAACACCATATATTTT.

This rearrangement joins TRBV25-1 to TRBJ1-6; D is unresolved. Trimming shortened V by 7 bases and J by 2 bases, and 6 bases separated the two germline ends. This CDR3 has 13 residues. Germline V gives CDR1 MGHDK, CDR2 SYGVNS. The CDR3 reads CASTQTYNSPLHF. The CDR3 DNA reads TGTGCCAGCACCCAAACCTATAATTCACCCCTCCACTTT.

This rearrangement joins TRBV27 to TRBJ2-1; TRBD1 matches 9 bases. From germline, CDR1 is MNHEY and CDR2 SMNVEV (reference sequence). The CDR3 is 13 amino acids. The V gene end was trimmed by 5 bases and the J gene end by 7 bases; junction bases not matched to a gene: 3. The chain's CDR3 is CASSLDRGNEQFF. CDR3 in DNA: TGTGCCAGCAGTCTGGACAGGGGTAATGAGCAGTTCTTC.

The rearrangement joins TRBV27 to TRBJ2-1; D perhaps matches TRBD2 (5 bases). The V end was cut by 8 bases, the J end by 9 bases, with 20 bases between. The V gene's germline CDR1 is MNHEY and CDR2 SMNVEV (reference sequence). The CDR3 totals 14 residues. CDR3 nucleotide sequence: TGTGCCAGCCTAGCTCTTCCTGCTTACGGTGAGCAGTTCTTC. Translation gives CASLALPAYGEQFF.

V and J are TRBV7-6 and TRBJ1-2; D may be TRBD1 (5 bases). The germline gives CDR1 SGHVS, CDR2 FNYEAQ. The CDR3 is 13 amino acids. Trimming removed 5 bases from V and 5 bases from J, with 12 bases in between. Here the CDR3 DNA reads TGTGCCAGCAGCCCGCAGGGTTCTTATGGCTACACCTTC. This translates into CASSPQGSYGYTF.

The chain joins TRBV6-1 to TRBJ1-1; 8 nucleotides align to TRBD1. V shed 3 bases and J 13 bases; nucleotides not matched to a gene: 7. This CDR3 has 12 amino acids. CDR1 and CDR2 (germline): MNHNS, SASEGT. CDR3 bases: TGTGCCAGCAGTGATATCCTGACAGGGGATTTCTTT. Translation: CASSDILTGDFF.

This chain links TRBV6-5 with TRBJ2-7, with 7 bases matching TRBD2. There are 15 residues in the CDR3. The V gene's germline CDR1 is MNHEY and CDR2 SVGAGI. The V gene end was trimmed by 2 bases and the J gene end by 3 bases; junction bases not matched to a gene: 7. The CDR3 loop is CASSYGSGGNYEQYF. The DNA of the CDR3 is TGTGCCAGCAGTTACGGATCGGGAGGTAACTACGAGCAGTACTTC.

The rearrangement uses TRBV7-9 and TRBJ1-1; D is perhaps TRBD1 (5 bases). Germline CDR1 and CDR2: SEHNR and FQNEAQ (reference sequence). Deletions cut 5 bases from V and 1 base from J, with 11 bases between. CDR3 length: 14 amino acids. DNA for the CDR3: TGTGCCAGCAGCCCCCGACAGACGAACACTGAAGCTTTCTTT. This encodes CASSPRQTNTEAFF.

The chain has TRBV5-1 and TRBJ2-7, with 11 nucleotides matching TRBD1. With 3 bases clipped from V and 4 bases from J, the junction kept 6 bases outside the gene matches. Germline V gives CDR1 SGHRS, CDR2 YFSETQ. The CDR3 length is 15 residues. CDR3: CASSSRGQGAYEQYF. In nucleotides, the CDR3 is TGCGCCAGCAGCTCACGCGGACAGGGGGCATACGAGCAGTACTTC.

The rearrangement links TRBV5-1 to TRBJ1-6; 9 nucleotides match TRBD1. Germline CDR1 reads SGHRS; CDR2 reads YFSETQ. With V trimmed by 0 bases and J by 8 bases, 3 bases remained unmatched. This CDR3 comprises 15 residues. The CDR3 reads CASSLAGQGDSPLHF. CDR3 coding DNA: TGCGCCAGCAGCTTGGCGGGACAGGGAGATTCACCCCTCCACTTT. Together with reference TRBV5-1 and TRBJ1-6, the CDR3 gives the full variable domain: KAGVTQTPRYLIKTRGQQVTLSCSPISGHRSVSWYQQTPGQGLQFLFEYFSETQRNKGNFPGRFSGRQFSNSRSEMNVSTLELGDSALYLCASSLAGQGDSPLHFGNGTRLTVT.

V usage is TRBV6-5 and J usage is TRBJ2-5; 9 bases map to TRBD2. The CDR3 is 16 residues long. V shed 0 bases, J shed 7 bases, and the junction held 9 bases outside the gene matches. Germline V gives CDR1 MNHEY, CDR2 SVGAGI. Written as DNA, the CDR3 is TGTGCCAGCAGTTACTCGGGGGGGGGACTAGCAGGGACCCAGTACTTC. Amino acid sequence: CASSYSGGGLAGTQYF.

The rearrangement joins TRBV5-1 to TRBJ1-5, with 9 bases lining up with TRBD1. Germline CDR1 SGHRS, CDR2 YFSETQ. V shed 1 base and J 4 bases; nucleotides not matched to a gene: 3. This CDR3 spans 15 amino acids. The DNA of the CDR3 is TGCGCCAGCAGCTTGAGGACAGGGGATAATCAGCCCCAGCATTTT. It specifies CASSLRTGDNQPQHF.

CDR3 protein: CASRPRGDSNQPQHF. For the CDR3, the DNA is TGTGCCAGCAGACCCAGGGGGGATAGCAATCAGCCCCAGCATTTT. The chain links TRBV6-5 to TRBJ1-5; 7 bases match TRBD1. The length of the CDR3 is 15 residues. Unmatched junction bases numbered 5, after V lost 6 bases and J lost 0 bases. Germline CDR1 reads MNHEY; CDR2 reads SVGAGI.

The chain joins TRBV6-1 to TRBJ2-7; unclear D gene. Germline CDR1 reads MNHNS; CDR2 reads SASEGT. V dropped 3 bases and J dropped 2 bases, with 11 bases sitting between them. CDR3 length: 14 amino acids. CDR3 nucleotides: TGTGCCAGCAGTGATATGGTTAGCCCCTACGAGCAGTACTTC. It is translated as CASSDMVSPYEQYF.

The rearrangement joins TRBV25-1 to TRBJ1-5; TRBD1 matches 7 bases. Per the germline V gene, CDR1 is MGHDK and CDR2 is SYGVNS. J was trimmed by 3 bases and V by 2 bases; bases with no gene match: 7. This CDR3 has 16 residues. The CDR3 DNA is TGTGCCAGCAGTGAAACACAGGGGATTGACAATCAGCCCCAGCATTTT. This sequence encodes CASSETQGIDNQPQHF.

The rearrangement uses TRBV13 and TRBJ1-1; TRBD1 aligns across 7 bases. Looked up from germline, CDR1 is PRHDT and CDR2 is FYEKMQ (reference sequence). The CDR3 loop spans 15 amino acids. The junction had 5 bases not matched to a gene; V was cut back by 2 bases and J by 2 bases. The CDR3: CASSLSGTANTEAFF. CDR3 sequence (DNA): TGTGCCAGCAGCTTATCTGGGACAGCAAACACTGAAGCTTTCTTT.

The genes are TRBV19 and TRBJ1-2; 8 nucleotides line up with TRBD1. Germline CDR1 reads LNHDA; CDR2 reads SQIVND (reference sequence). This CDR3 contains 14 residues. V lost 6 bases and J lost 8; bases outside the gene matches: 11. In nucleotides, the CDR3 is TGTGCCAGTAGCCGGACAGGGTCAGACCTAGGCTACACCTTC. It translates to CASSRTGSDLGYTF.

Ten or more counts support this clone. V and J are TRBV19 and TRBJ1-5, with D maybe TRBD1 (6 bases). CDR1 and CDR2 from the germline V gene are LNHDA and SQIVND (reference sequence). The V and J ends lost 3 bases and 7 bases respectively, with 19 bases between them. The CDR3 sequence is 16 residues long. CDR3 nucleotide sequence: TGTGCCAGTAGTATGTGGGATCGGGGGGCGGGGCAGCCCCAGCATTTT. Its protein product is CASSMWDRGAGQPQHF.

This chain uses TRBV12-3 or TRBV12-4 with TRBJ1-2; unclear D gene. The ends were cut back, 3 bases at V and 5 bases at J, with 7 bases in the middle. CDR3 length: 12 residues. The CDR3 region is CASSFPGYGYTF. CDR3 in DNA: TGTGCCAGCAGTTTTCCGGGATATGGCTACACCTTC.

The chain carries TRBV7-8 and TRBJ2-7; 9 bases agree with TRBD2. Trimming took 3 bases from V and 0 from J; bases not matched to a gene: 12. Germline V gene data show CDR1 as SGHVS and CDR2 as FQNEAQ. This CDR3 is built from 18 residues. The CDR3 loop reads CASSFFIAGTSSSYEQYF. DNA of the CDR3: TGTGCCAGCAGCTTTTTCATAGCCGGGACTAGCAGCTCCTACGAGCAGTACTTC. The full variable domain, its missing parts supplied by reference TRBV7-8 and TRBJ2-7, is GAGVSQSPRYKVAKRGQDVALRCDPISGHVSLFWYQQALGQGPEFLTYFQNEAQLDKSGLPSDRFFAERPEGSVSTLKIQRTQQEDSAVYLCASSFFIAGTSSSYEQYFGPGTRLTVT.

Note on this clone: The missing conserved phenylalanine or tryptophan at the end of this CDR3 makes a read error likely. Because the CDR3's place on the DNA is in doubt, the DNA is left out and the CDR3 is given as listed by TCRdb. J is TRBJ1-1 and V is TRBV5-1; TRBD1, as called in the table, went unchecked against the DNA. CDR1 is SGHRS and CDR2 is YFSETQ in the germline V gene. The CDR3 totals 9 residues, both ends included. The CDR3 reads CASILTGND.

The chain carries TRBV9 and TRBJ2-2, with 10 bases aligning to TRBD1. Germline V gene lookup returns CDR1 SGDLS and CDR2 YYNGEE. There are 15 residues in the CDR3. V dropped 0 bases and J dropped 6; count of bases not matched to a gene: 2. CDR3 nucleotides: TGTGCCAGCAGCGTAGGGGACAGGGGTTCCGGGGAGCTGTTTTTT. This gives the protein CASSVGDRGSGELFF.

The chain employs TRBV27 and TRBJ1-4; TRBD1 matches at 10 bases. Per germline, CDR1 MNHEY and CDR2 SMNVEV (reference sequence). The V and J ends lost 2 bases and 8 bases, in that order; junction bases with no gene match: 11. The CDR3 is 17 amino acids. The CDR3 DNA reads as TGTGCCAGCAGTTTACAGGGACAGGGGCCCCTTAGGGAAAAACTGTTTTTT. As protein: CASSLQGQGPLREKLFF.